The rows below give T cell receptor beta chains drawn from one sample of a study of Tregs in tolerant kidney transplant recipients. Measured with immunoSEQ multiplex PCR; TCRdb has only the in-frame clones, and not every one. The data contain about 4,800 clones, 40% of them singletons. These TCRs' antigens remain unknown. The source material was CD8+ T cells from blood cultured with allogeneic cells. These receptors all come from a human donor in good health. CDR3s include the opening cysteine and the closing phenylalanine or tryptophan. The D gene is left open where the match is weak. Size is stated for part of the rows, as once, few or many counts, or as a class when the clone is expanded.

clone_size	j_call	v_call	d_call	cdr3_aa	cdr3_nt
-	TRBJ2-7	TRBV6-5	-	CASSLGQGGYEQYF	TGTGCCAGCAGTTTAGGGCAGGGAGGTTACGAGCAGTACTTC
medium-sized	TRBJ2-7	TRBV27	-	CASKRGGVGYEQYF	TGTGCCAGCAAGAGAGGGGGGGTGGGGTACGAGCAGTACTTC
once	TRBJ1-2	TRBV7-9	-	CASSLDQQSYGYTF	TGTGCCAGCAGCTTAGATCAACAGTCTTATGGCTACACCTTC
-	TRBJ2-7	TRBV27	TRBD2	CASSFGGATYEQYF	TGTGCCAGCAGTTTCGGGGGGGCCACCTACGAGCAGTACTTC
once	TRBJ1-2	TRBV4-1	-	CASSPFLVESNGYTF	TGCGCCAGCAGCCCATTTTTGGTGGAATCCAATGGCTACACCTTC
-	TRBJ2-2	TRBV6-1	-	CASAGATGELFF	TGTGCCAGCGCCGGGGCCACCGGGGAGCTGTTTTTT
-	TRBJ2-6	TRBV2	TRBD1	CASSGQGIPGANVLTF	TGTGCCAGCAGTGGACAGGGGATTCCTGGGGCCAACGTCCTGACTTTC
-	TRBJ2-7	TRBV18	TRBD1	CASSLRMGQSSYEQYF	TGTGCCAGCTCACTGAGGATGGGACAGAGCTCCTACGAGCAGTACTTC
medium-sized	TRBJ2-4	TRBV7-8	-	CASSLTGAAKNIQYF	TGTGCCAGCAGCTTAACGGGGGCGGCCAAAAACATTCAGTACTTC
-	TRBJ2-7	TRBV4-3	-	CASSQEGRGLYEQYF	TGCGCCAGCAGCCAAGAAGGTCGTGGGCTATACGAGCAGTACTTC
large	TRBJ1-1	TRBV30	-	CAWTWDGTEAFF	TGTGCCTGGACATGGGACGGAACTGAAGCTTTCTTT
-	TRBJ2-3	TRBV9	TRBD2	CASSLTSGRTDTQYF	TGTGCCAGCAGCTTAACTAGCGGGAGAACAGATACGCAGTATTTT
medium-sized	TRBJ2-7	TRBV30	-	CAWSPVGFSYEQYF	TGTGCCTGGAGTCCCGTAGGGTTTTCCTACGAGCAGTACTTC
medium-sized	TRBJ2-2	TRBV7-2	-	CASSQGGSGTGELFF	TGTGCCAGCAGCCAAGGGGGTTCAGGCACCGGGGAGCTGTTTTTT
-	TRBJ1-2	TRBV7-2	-	CASSQDRAGNYGYTF	TGCGCCAGCAGCCAAGATAGGGCAGGGAACTATGGCTACACCTTC
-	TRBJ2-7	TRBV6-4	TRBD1	CASSGLRTGIYEQYF	TGTGCCAGCAGTGGCCTCAGGACAGGGATCTACGAGCAGTACTTC
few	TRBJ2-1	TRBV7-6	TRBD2	CASSPKTSGGQDEQFF	TGTGCCAGCAGCCCAAAGACTAGCGGGGGGCAGGATGAGCAGTTCTTC
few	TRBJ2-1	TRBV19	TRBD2	CASSPLAGDYNEQFF	TGTGCCAGTAGTCCCCTAGCGGGAGACTACAATGAGCAGTTCTTC
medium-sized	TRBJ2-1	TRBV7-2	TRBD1	CASSSTGISYNEQFF	TGTGCCAGCAGCTCGACAGGGATCTCCTACAATGAGCAGTTCTTC
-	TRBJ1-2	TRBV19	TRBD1	CASSWAGGLDYGYTF	TGTGCCAGTAGTTGGGCAGGGGGATTGGACTATGGCTACACCTTC
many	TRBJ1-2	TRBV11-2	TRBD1	CASRTGLGSYTF	TGTGCCAGCAGGACAGGGTTGGGGAGTTACACCTTC
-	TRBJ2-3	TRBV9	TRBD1	CASSARTGDETDTQYF	TGTGCCAGCAGCGCCCGGACAGGGGATGAAACAGATACGCAGTATTTT
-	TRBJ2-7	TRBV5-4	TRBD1	CASSPGTGTFYEQYF	TGTGCCAGCAGTCCCGGGACAGGGACTTTCTACGAGCAGTACTTC
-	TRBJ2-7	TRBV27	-	CASSFDPSTYEQYF	TGTGCCAGCAGCTTCGACCCCTCCACCTACGAGCAGTACTTC
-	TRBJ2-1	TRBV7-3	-	CASSLGGHNEQFF	TGTGCCAGCAGCTTAGGGGGCCACAATGAGCAGTTCTTC
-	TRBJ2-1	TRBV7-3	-	CASLPTLTSYNEQFF	TGTGCCAGCCTTCCGACACTAACGTCGTACAATGAGCAGTTCTTC
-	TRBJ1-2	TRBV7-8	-	CASSLTTGRLYGYTF	TGTGCCAGCAGCTTAACAACGGGTAGGCTCTATGGCTACACCTTC
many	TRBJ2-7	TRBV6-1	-	CASRRGLTDEQYF	TGTGCCAGCAGAAGGGGTCTTACGGACGAGCAGTACTTC
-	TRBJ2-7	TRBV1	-	CTSSQGPGGAYYEQYF	TGCACCAGCAGCCAAGGCCCCGGGGGCGCCTACTACGAGCAGTACTTC
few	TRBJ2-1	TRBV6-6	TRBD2	CASSYSAGGLYEQFF	TGTGCCAGCAGTTACAGTGCGGGGGGGCTTTACGAGCAGTTCTTC
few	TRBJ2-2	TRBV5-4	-	CASRIHTGELFF	TGTGCCAGCAGGATCCACACCGGGGAGCTGTTTTTT
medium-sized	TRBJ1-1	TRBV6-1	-	CASSGLGPEAFF	TGTGCCAGCTCGGGCCTCGGCCCTGAAGCTTTCTTT
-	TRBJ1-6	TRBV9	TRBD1	CASSAHGQGASYNSPLHF	TGTGCCAGCAGCGCCCATGGACAGGGGGCTTCCTATAATTCACCCCTCCACTTT
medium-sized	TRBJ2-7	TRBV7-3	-	CASSLDGGEQYF	TGTGCCAGCAGCTTAGATGGGGGTGAGCAGTACTTC
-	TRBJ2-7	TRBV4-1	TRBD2	CASSLGLAGVDEQYF	TGCGCCAGCAGCCTCGGGCTAGCGGGAGTCGACGAGCAGTACTTC
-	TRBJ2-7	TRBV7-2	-	CASSPRGRGTYEQYF	TGTGCCAGCAGCCCGCGGGGTCGGGGAACCTACGAGCAGTACTTC
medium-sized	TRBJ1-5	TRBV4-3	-	CASSQVFRSGSQPQHF	TGCGCCAGCAGCCAAGTCTTTAGGTCAGGCAGTCAGCCCCAGCATTTT
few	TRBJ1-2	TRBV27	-	CASSPLSGGDGYTF	TGTGCCAGCAGCCCCCTTTCCGGGGGGGATGGCTACACCTTC
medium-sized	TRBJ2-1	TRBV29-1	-	CSVEEGLSSVIKFDEQFF	TGCAGCGTTGAAGAGGGATTGTCTAGCGTAATAAAGTTCGATGAGCAGTTCTTC
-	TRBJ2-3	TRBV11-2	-	CASSLDGSTDTQYF	TGTGCCAGCAGCTTGGACGGGAGCACAGATACGCAGTATTTT
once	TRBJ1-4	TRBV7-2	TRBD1	CASSLLPWDRGGNEKLFF	TGTGCCAGCAGCTTATTACCCTGGGACAGGGGGGGTAATGAAAAACTGTTTTTT
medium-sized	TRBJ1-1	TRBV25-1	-	CASSEYDADTEAFF	TGTGCCAGCAGTGAATACGATGCGGACACTGAAGCTTTCTTT
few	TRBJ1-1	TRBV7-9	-	CASSPPRDMNTEAFF	TGTGCCAGCAGCCCGCCGAGAGATATGAACACTGAAGCTTTCTTT
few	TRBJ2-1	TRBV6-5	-	CASSYSTGTGNEQFF	TGTGCCAGCAGTTACTCGACGGGGACTGGTAATGAGCAGTTCTTC
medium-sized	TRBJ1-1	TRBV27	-	CASSPWGNTEAFF	TGTGCCAGCAGCCCGTGGGGGAACACTGAAGCTTTCTTT
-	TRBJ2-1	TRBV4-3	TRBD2	CASSKGQGGNEQFF	TGCGCCAGCAGTAAAGGGCAGGGAGGGAATGAGCAGTTCTTC
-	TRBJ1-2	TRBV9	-	CASSKFVSRRLNGYTF	TGTGCCAGCAGTAAGTTTGTGAGTCGTCGGTTAAATGGCTACACCTTC
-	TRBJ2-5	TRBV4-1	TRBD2	CASSQVPLAGETQYF	TGCGCCAGCAGCCAAGTTCCACTAGCGGGAGAGACCCAGTACTTC
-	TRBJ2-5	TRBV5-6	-	CASSFDWETQYF	TGTGCCAGCAGCTTTGATTGGGAGACCCAGTACTTC
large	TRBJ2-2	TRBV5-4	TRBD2	CASSWVAGTSSHAGELFF	TGTGCCAGCAGCTGGGTAGCGGGAACCAGTAGTCACGCCGGGGAGCTGTTTTTT
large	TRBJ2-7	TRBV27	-	CASSFSISYEQYF	TGTGCCAGCAGTTTCTCTATCTCCTACGAGCAGTACTTC
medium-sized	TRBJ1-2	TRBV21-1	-	CASSIIQGARHNYGYTF	TGTGCCAGCAGCATAATACAGGGGGCGCGGCATAACTATGGCTACACCTTC
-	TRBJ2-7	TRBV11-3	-	CASSLAPRGDYEQYF	TGTGCCAGCAGCTTAGCGCCCAGGGGTGACTACGAGCAGTACTTC
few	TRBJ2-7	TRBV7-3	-	CASSLDGGFGEQYF	TGTGCCAGCAGCTTAGATGGAGGGTTTGGGGAGCAGTACTTC
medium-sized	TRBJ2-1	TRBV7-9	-	CASSLAPEPVYNEQFF	TGTGCCAGCAGTCTAGCACCCGAACCGGTCTACAATGAGCAGTTCTTC